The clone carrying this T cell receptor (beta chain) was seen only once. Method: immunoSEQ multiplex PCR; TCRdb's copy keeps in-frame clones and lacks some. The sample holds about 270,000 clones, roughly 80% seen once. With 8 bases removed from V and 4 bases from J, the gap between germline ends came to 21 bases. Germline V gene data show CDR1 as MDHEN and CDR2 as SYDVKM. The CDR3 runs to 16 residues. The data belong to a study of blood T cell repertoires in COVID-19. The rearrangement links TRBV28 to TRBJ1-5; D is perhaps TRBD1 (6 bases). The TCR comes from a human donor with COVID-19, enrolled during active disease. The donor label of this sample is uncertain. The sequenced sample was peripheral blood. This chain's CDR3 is CASSSWAGVQNQPQHF. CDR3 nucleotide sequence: TGTGCCAGCTCGAGTTGGGCAGGGGTCCAAAATCAGCCCCAGCATTTT.